The 24 T cell receptor beta chains below were found in one sample sequenced in a study of blood T cell repertoires in COVID-19. The repertoire was sequenced with immunoSEQ multiplex PCR; TCRdb's copy has only in-frame clones and lacks some. The sample lists approximately 74,000 clones; roughly 87% were seen once. The sequencing sample was made of peripheral blood. All receptors come from a man in his sixties or seventies with acute or convalescent COVID-19.

This clone was recorded a few times. This chain joins TRBV2 and TRBJ2-1; TRBD2 might be the D (6 bases). CDR3 length: 16 residues. Trimming stripped 2 bases from V and 5 bases from J, with 16 bases between. From germline, CDR1 is SNHLY and CDR2 FYNNEI. This CDR3 reads CASSESGGTYHNEQFF. In DNA form, the CDR3 reads TGTGCCAGCAGTGAATCGGGCGGGACCTACCACAATGAGCAGTTCTTC.

The J gene is TRBJ2-2, the V gene TRBV19; 7 bases align to TRBD1. Germline-derived CDR1 and CDR2 are LNHDA and SQIVND (reference sequence). The CDR3 is 16 amino acids. V shed 3 bases, J shed 5 bases, and the junction held 9 bases outside the gene matches. CDR3: CASSIPTGRTTGELFF. CDR3 nucleotide sequence: TGTGCCAGTAGTATCCCGACAGGGAGAACAACCGGGGAGCTGTTTTTT.

In this sample, this clone turned up once. V and J are TRBV5-6 and TRBJ1-4; D is undetermined. V lost 4 bases, J lost 2 bases, and 9 bases lay in between. The CDR3 contains 14 residues. Germline V gives CDR1 SGHDT, CDR2 YYEEEE. This chain's CDR3 is CASSGGPTNEKLFF. CDR3 nucleotide sequence: TGTGCCAGCAGCGGAGGGCCCACTAATGAAAAACTGTTTTTT. Filled out from reference TRBV5-6 and TRBJ1-4, the complete variable domain reads DAGVTQSPTHLIKTRGQQVTLRCSPKSGHDTVSWYQQALGQGPQFIFQYYEEEERQRGNFPDRFSGHQFPNYSSELNVNALLLGDSALYLCASSGGPTNEKLFFGSGTQLSVL.

This chain uses TRBV2 with TRBJ2-7; TRBD2 matches 9 bases. V shed 7 bases, J shed 3 bases, and the junction held 13 bases outside the gene matches. CDR3 size: 16 residues. The germline gives CDR1 SNHLY, CDR2 FYNNEI. CDR3 sequence reads: CASTSSFSGRSYEQYF. CDR3 DNA sequence: TGTGCCAGCACCTCCTCCTTTAGCGGGAGAAGCTACGAGCAGTACTTC.

On this clone itself: The junction does not match germline at one end; this may be a read error. J is TRBJ1-2 and V is TRBV5-1; D uncertain. This CDR3 contains 14 residues. From germline, CDR1 is SGHRS and CDR2 YFSETQ. CDR3 nucleotides: TGCGCCAGCAGCTTGGTTAGGACGGACTACGGCTACACCTTC. Translation gives CASSLVRTDYGYTF.

The chain joins TRBV9 to TRBJ1-2; possibly TRBD1 for D (5 bases). Germline CDR1 is SGDLS and CDR2 is YYNGEE. With 0 bases removed from V and 8 bases from J, the gap between germline ends came to 23 bases. The CDR3 length is 17 residues. The CDR3, as DNA: TGTGCCAGCAGCGTAGACCCCTCGGGGGGATATTCACGGGGCTACACCTTC. It is translated as CASSVDPSGGYSRGYTF.

V gene TRBV11-2 combines with J gene TRBJ1-5; TRBD1 might be the D (5 bases). In germline, CDR1 is SGHAT, CDR2 FQNNGV. The CDR3 spans 13 residues. V lost 1 base and J 8 bases, leaving 9 bases between the germline ends. The CDR3 bases are TGTGCCAGCAGCTTAGGTTGGGGCGAGCCCCAGCATTTT. Its translation is CASSLGWGEPQHF.

The rearrangement links TRBV6-5 to TRBJ2-1; 7 bases are a match to TRBD1. This CDR3 contains 14 residues. Trimming removed 6 bases from V and 0 bases from J; junction bases left unmatched: 2. Germline loops: CDR1 MNHEY, CDR2 SVGAGI. In DNA, the CDR3 is TGTGCCAGCAGAGACAGGGTCTCCTACAATGAGCAGTTCTTC. Protein: CASRDRVSYNEQFF.

This chain connects TRBV6-6 to TRBJ2-1, with 11 nucleotides matching TRBD1. Losses at the gene ends were 2 bases for V and 7 bases for J; bases not matched to a gene: 7. Germline V gene data show CDR1 as MNHNY and CDR2 as SVGAGI (reference sequence). The CDR3 is 16 residues long. The CDR3 sequence is CASSYPTGTGGNEQFF. In DNA, the CDR3 is TGTGCCAGCAGTTACCCGACCGGGACAGGGGGGAATGAGCAGTTCTTC.

The V call is TRBV5-1, the J call TRBJ2-7; weak D call: TRBD1 (8 bases). V was pared by 6 bases and J by 4 bases, with 20 bases between. The CDR3 spans 15 residues. Germline loops: CDR1 SGHRS, CDR2 YFSETQ. CDR3 coding DNA: TGCGCCAGCACCCTCGGGGGGACAGGCACTTACGAGCAGTACTTC. Translated, it gives CASTLGGTGTYEQYF.

The chain combines TRBV28 with TRBJ2-7; TRBD2 agrees at 13 bases. The V and J ends lost 3 bases and 6 bases, in that order; junction bases with no gene match: 5. CDR3 length equals 15 residues. Germline V CDR1 and CDR2: MDHEN, SYDVKM. This chain's CDR3 is CASSFYGTSGTEQYF. In DNA, the CDR3 is TGTGCCAGCAGTTTCTACGGGACTAGCGGGACCGAGCAGTACTTC.

This chain uses TRBV10-3 with TRBJ2-3, with TRBD1 matching 9 bases. The CDR3 sequence is 15 residues long. Germline V lookup: CDR1 ENHRY, CDR2 SYGVKD. After removal of 2 bases from V and 5 bases from J, the junction contained 5 bases not matched to a gene. The CDR3 DNA reads as TGTGCCATCAGTGAGACAAGACAGGGGGGAGATACGCAGTATTTT. Amino acid sequence: CAISETRQGGDTQYF.

The genes are TRBV11-3 and TRBJ1-1, with no clear D. The V gene's germline CDR1 is SGHNT and CDR2 YENEEA. This CDR3 has 13 amino acids. V was pared by 3 bases and J by 0 bases, with 5 bases between. Here the CDR3 DNA reads TGTGCCAGCAGCTTTACATTGAACACTGAAGCTTTCTTT. Translated: CASSFTLNTEAFF.

V is TRBV3-1 (or the pseudogene TRBV3-2) and J is TRBJ2-3, with TRBD2 identical over 8 bases. V lost 3 bases, J lost 6 bases, and 5 bases stayed unmatched. Per germline, CDR1 LGHDT and CDR2 YNNKEL (reference sequence). This CDR3 has 14 amino acids. The CDR3 reads CASSHSGTKDTQYF. CDR3 DNA: TGTGCCAGCAGCCATAGCGGGACGAAGGATACGCAGTATTTT.

The chain couples TRBV19 to TRBJ1-1, with D possibly matching TRBD1 (5 bases). This CDR3 is built from 15 residues. CDR1 and CDR2 (germline): LNHDA, SQIVND (reference sequence). Deletions cut 0 bases from V and 5 bases from J, with 13 bases between. The chain's CDR3 is CASSIDGFRVTEAFF. CDR3 nucleotide sequence: TGTGCCAGTAGTATAGACGGATTCAGGGTTACTGAAGCTTTCTTT. The complete variable domain, with remaining parts taken from reference TRBV19 and TRBJ1-1, reads DGGITQSPKYLFRKEGQNVTLSCEQNLNHDAMYWYRQDPGQGLRLIYYSQIVNDFQKGDIAEGYSVSREKKESFPLTVTSAQKNPTAFYLCASSIDGFRVTEAFFGQGTRLTVV.

The rearrangement joins TRBV9 to TRBJ1-1, with D possibly being TRBD1 (5 bases). Germline V gene data show CDR1 as SGDLS and CDR2 as YYNGEE. The CDR3 extends over 12 amino acids. V was pared by 0 bases and J by 8 bases, with 8 bases between. CDR3 loop: CASSVVEGEAFF. The CDR3 nucleotides read TGTGCCAGCAGCGTAGTGGAGGGGGAAGCTTTCTTT.

The chain has TRBV30 and TRBJ2-1; maybe TRBD1 (6 bases). Germline V gene lookup returns CDR1 GTSNPN and CDR2 SVGIG (reference sequence). Trimming took 2 bases from V and 6 from J, leaving 14 bases between them. The CDR3 covers 14 residues. CDR3 sequence: CAWSPQGSLNEQFF. In DNA, the CDR3 is TGTGCCTGGAGTCCCCAGGGGTCCCTCAATGAGCAGTTCTTC.

The chain carries TRBV6-5 and TRBJ1-6, with TRBD1 matching 7 bases. Germline V gene data show CDR1 as MNHEY and CDR2 as SVGAGI. This CDR3 spans 13 amino acids. With V trimmed by 6 bases and J by 9 bases, 5 bases remained unmatched. The CDR3 spells CASRDDRVSPLHF. Written as DNA, the CDR3 is TGTGCCAGCAGAGACGACAGGGTTTCACCCCTCCACTTT.

This sequence joins TRBV18 and TRBJ1-5; D gene unclear. V lost 3 bases and J lost 0, with 9 bases in between. Germline V gives CDR1 KGHSH, CDR2 LQKENI. The CDR3 contains 15 residues. This CDR3 reads CASSPFGDSNQPQHF. The CDR3 DNA reads as TGTGCCAGCTCACCTTTCGGGGATAGCAATCAGCCCCAGCATTTT.

V and J are TRBV28 and TRBJ2-1; TRBD2 matches at 9 bases. Looked up from germline, CDR1 is MDHEN and CDR2 is SYDVKM. V lost 6 bases, J lost 9 bases, and 9 bases stayed unmatched. The CDR3 contains 14 residues. The CDR3 protein is CASSGAGGPGEQFF. CDR3 nucleotide sequence: TGTGCCAGCAGCGGGGCGGGGGGGCCTGGTGAGCAGTTCTTC.

This chain uses TRBV2 with TRBJ1-4; D unclear. The CDR3 runs 14 residues. Germline CDR1 reads SNHLY; CDR2 reads FYNNEI. The V and J ends lost 6 bases and 3 bases respectively, with 11 bases between them. CDR3 nucleotides: TGTGCCAGCAGGGAATTGGGCTCTAATGAAAAACTGTTTTTT. It codes for CASRELGSNEKLFF.

The rearrangement links TRBV5-5 to TRBJ2-3; a weak D match, TRBD2 (6 bases). V lost 10 bases and J lost 2, with 23 bases in between. CDR1 is SGHKS and CDR2 is YYEKEE in the germline V gene (reference sequence). The CDR3 runs 16 residues. CDR3 bases: TGTGCCGCTGGTGACGGGAGTGGCGCAACCACAGATACGCAGTATTTT. Its protein is CAAGDGSGATTDTQYF.

This chain links TRBV12-3 or TRBV12-4 with TRBJ2-1; unclear D gene. The CDR3 is 12 residues long. V lost 5 bases and J 4 bases, leaving 6 bases between the germline ends. The CDR3 DNA is TGTGCCAGCAGTCACCTATACAATGAGCAGTTCTTC. It is translated as CASSHLYNEQFF.

The sample holds one count of this clone. J is TRBJ1-5 and V is TRBV4-3; D is undetermined. CDR3 size: 15 residues. Trimming stripped 2 bases from V and 0 bases from J, with 8 bases between. Germline CDR1 and CDR2: LGHNA and YSLEER. The CDR3 reads CASSQYLGSNQPQHF. CDR3 coding DNA: TGCGCCAGCAGCCAATACCTAGGTAGCAATCAGCCCCAGCATTTT.